The source of this T cell receptor (beta chain) is a study of identical twins. This clonotype occurred many times. TCRdb reprocessed the 5' RACE reads via MiXCR and lists one record per CDR3 protein. The sample comprises 400,000 to 550,000 distinct CDR3 sequences, roughly a fifth of which are singletons, and under 0.95% rests with the top ten. The sample was also reused in another study, on T cells expressing NK-cell markers.

The receptor was derived from a woman between 18 and 30 years old in good health. The sample was CD4+ T cells sorted from blood.

The CDR3 protein is CASSNRVEEKLFF. The CDR3 nucleotides read TGTGCCAGCAGTAACAGGGTGGAGGAAAAACTGTTTTTT. J is TRBJ1-4 and V is TRBV6-5; possible D gene TRBD1, 6 bases. The CDR3 runs 13 residues. Germline CDR1 MNHEY, CDR2 SVGAGI. V gave up 5 bases and J gave up 8 bases, with 12 bases separating them.